Listed here are 4 T cell receptor beta chains from one sample, sequenced in a study of shared clonotypes between healthy human individuals (dated by TCRdb to 2020 to 2021). The library was obtained by the immunoSEQ multiplex PCR assay. Sourced from immuneACCESS, this table was stored by TCRdb with only in-frame sequences that have V and J called. A share of the clones is absent; for the studies checked, an unresolved V gene accounts for under half, and the remainder has no known explanation. In all, the sample holds roughly 1,500,000 clones, and approximately 98.5% of those were seen once. Clones ranked in the top ten supply roughly 0.35% of the sample. The material sequenced was naive CD4+ T cells sorted from blood. The cell subset or site label, read with the paper, signifies: CD45RA+ positively selected. All receptors derive from a man between 25 and 39 years old in good health.

Details on this clone: Other DNA sequences in the same sample also yield this CDR3. The chain links TRBV20-1 to TRBJ2-7; D call uncertain. The CDR3 has 11 residues. Trimming pared 3 bases from V and 5 bases from J, leaving 8 bases between. Germline CDR1 DFQATT, CDR2 SNEGSKA (reference sequence). CDR3 nucleotide sequence: TGCAGTGCTAGCTCTGGAGACGAGCAGTACTTC. Its protein product is CSASSGDEQYF.

The V gene is TRBV18, the J gene TRBJ1-1, with TRBD1 matching over 7 bases. The CDR3 contains 13 residues. Per germline, CDR1 KGHSH and CDR2 LQKENI. V gave up 11 bases and J gave up 0 bases; unmatched junction bases: 6. The CDR3 coding sequence is TGTGCCGGCCGACAGGGTTTGAACACTGAAGCTTTCTTT. Residues: CAGRQGLNTEAFF.

V usage is TRBV5-1 and J usage is TRBJ2-1; 15 bases agree with TRBD2. With V trimmed by 3 bases and J by 9 bases, 13 bases remained unmatched. The CDR3 runs 18 residues. Germline V CDR1 and CDR2: SGHRS, YFSETQ. The chain's CDR3 is CASSWTSGRADSAGEQFF. DNA for the CDR3: TGCGCCAGCAGCTGGACTAGCGGGAGGGCCGATTCGGCGGGTGAGCAGTTCTTC.

The chain combines TRBV18 with TRBJ2-5; D is possibly TRBD1 or TRBD2 (5 bases each). The V end lost 4 bases, the J end lost 3 bases, and 12 bases lay between the germline ends. Germline V gene lookup returns CDR1 KGHSH and CDR2 LQKENI. This CDR3 comprises 14 residues. The CDR3, as DNA: TGTGCCAGCTCACAGGGACCGGTAAAAGAGACCCAGTACTTC. Its protein is CASSQGPVKETQYF.